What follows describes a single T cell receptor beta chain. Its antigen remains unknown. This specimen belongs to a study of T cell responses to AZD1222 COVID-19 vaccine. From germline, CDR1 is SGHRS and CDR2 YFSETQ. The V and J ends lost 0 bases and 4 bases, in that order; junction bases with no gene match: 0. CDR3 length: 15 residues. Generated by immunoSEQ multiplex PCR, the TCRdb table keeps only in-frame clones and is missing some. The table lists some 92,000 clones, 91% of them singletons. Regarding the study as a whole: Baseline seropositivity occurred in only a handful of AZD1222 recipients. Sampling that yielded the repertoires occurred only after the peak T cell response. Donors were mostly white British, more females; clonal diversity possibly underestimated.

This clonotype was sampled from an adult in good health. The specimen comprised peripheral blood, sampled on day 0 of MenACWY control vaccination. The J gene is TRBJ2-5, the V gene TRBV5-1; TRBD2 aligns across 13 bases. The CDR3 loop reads CASSLGLAGGETQYF. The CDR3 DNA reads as TGCGCCAGCAGCTTGGGACTAGCGGGAGGAGAGACCCAGTACTTC.